This T cell receptor (beta chain) was profiled in a study of blood T cells in healthy people across ages. This clonotype came up a few times. The antigen is unknown. Study-wide results and caveats: Diversity was higher, and naive CD4+ cells more numerous, in long-lived donors than in aged donors. Across samples, TCR beta diversity tracked strongly with naive T cell percentage.

Per-sample PBMC isolation yielded at least 6.5 million cells. Total RNA, at least 6 micrograms per sample, came from PBMCs. Trimming left V 6 bases short and J 2 bases short, with 8 bases between. The CDR3 runs 13 residues. PCR was performed a second time for about 6 to 12 cycles using a sample-barcoded 5' primer and a J-beta primer mix. From the 5' RACE reads, TCRdb called clonotypes with MiXCR, one entry per CDR3 protein. The sample yields hundreds of thousands of distinct CDR3 sequences, 45% to 60% seen once. The chain is built from TRBV12-3 or TRBV12-4 and TRBJ2-4; D could derive from TRBD1 or TRBD2 (6 bases each). Source material: blood. The TCR comes from an elderly woman in good health. In DNA, the CDR3 is TGTGCCAGCAGCGGGGGCTCCAAAAACATTCAGTACTTC. This codes for CASSGGSKNIQYF.